This T cell receptor (beta chain) was sequenced for a study of shared clonotypes between healthy human individuals. Naive CD8 cells, CD45RO-negative and positively selected for CCR7, excluded terminally differentiated effector memory CD45RA+ cells. This CDR3 has 13 amino acids. Germline values: CDR1 MNHNS, CDR2 SASEGT. Trimming took 6 bases from V and 1 from J; bases not matched to a gene: 1. Assay: immunoSEQ multiplex PCR; the TCRdb copy retains only in-frame clones and omits some. This table holds millions of clones, about 95% found once. The clonotype comes from a young man in good health. J is TRBJ1-1 and V is TRBV6-1; 8 bases fit TRBD1. Source material: naive CD8+ T cells sorted from blood. The CDR3 here is CASRTGANTEAFF. DNA of the CDR3: TGTGCCAGCAGGACAGGGGCGAACACTGAAGCTTTCTTT.